These 4 T cell receptor beta chains came from one sample sequenced in a study of vaccination effects on CD4 cells after COVID-19. Which antigens these TCRs recognize remains unknown. The repertoire was sequenced with immunoSEQ multiplex PCR; TCRdb's copy has only in-frame clones and lacks some. The sample shows tens of thousands of clones, approximately 72% of them seen only once. Within the ViraFEST assay, antigen-specific CD4+ T cells underwent expansion with viral peptide pools prior to sequencing. Upon completion of around ten days in culture, CD4+ T cells were isolated. According to the study, vaccine recipients showed no prior SARS-CoV-2 infection and negative nucleocapsid antibodies. This specimen consisted of CD4+ T cells from PBMCs cultured with HCoV-OC43 spike peptides, obtained before COVID-19 vaccination. Subset described: HCoV-OC43 spike overlapping peptide pool stimulation. The origin of the receptors is a human donor who received a COVID-19 vaccine.

V and J are TRBV24-1 and TRBJ2-5; no firm D call. Germline CDR1 reads KGHDR; CDR2 reads SFDVKD. The V end lost 4 bases, the J end lost 2 bases, and 10 bases lay between the germline ends. The CDR3 consists of 14 residues. DNA for the CDR3: TGTGCCACCAGTGAAGAGGACGGACAAGAGACCCAGTACTTC. This translates into CATSEEDGQETQYF.

V and J are TRBV5-1 and TRBJ1-3, with unresolved D. V was trimmed by 0 bases and J by 0 bases, leaving 7 bases between them. The germline V gene encodes CDR1 SGHRS and CDR2 YFSETQ. The CDR3 consists of 15 residues. This CDR3 reads CASSLGQPSGNTIYF. CDR3 nucleotide sequence: TGCGCCAGCAGCTTGGGGCAGCCCTCTGGAAACACCATATATTTT.

The V call is TRBV2, the J call TRBJ1-5, with D possibly matching TRBD1 (6 bases). The ends were cut back, 8 bases at V and 6 bases at J, with 14 bases in the middle. The length of the CDR3 is 13 residues. CDR1 and CDR2 (germline): SNHLY, FYNNEI. For the CDR3, the DNA is TGTGCCAGCGCTGGGGGGCAGGTTCAGCCCCAGCATTTT. This codes for CASAGGQVQPQHF.

The chain uses TRBV5-1 and TRBJ2-5; possibly TRBD2 for D (5 bases). The length of the CDR3 is 14 residues. Trimming shortened V by 2 bases and J by 1 base, and 9 bases separated the two germline ends. Germline loops: CDR1 SGHRS, CDR2 YFSETQ. CDR3 nucleotides: TGCGCCAGCAGCTTAGCCGGGATCCAAGAGACCCAGTACTTC. Its translation: CASSLAGIQETQYF. Full variable domain (remainder filled in from reference TRBV5-1 and TRBJ2-5): KAGVTQTPRYLIKTRGQQVTLSCSPISGHRSVSWYQQTPGQGLQFLFEYFSETQRNKGNFPGRFSGRQFSNSRSEMNVSTLELGDSALYLCASSLAGIQETQYFGPGTRLLVL.